This T cell receptor (beta chain) was obtained from a study of blood T cell repertoires in COVID-19. TCRdb's copy holds only in-frame clones and misses some; the assay was immunoSEQ multiplex PCR. Among about 89,000 clones listed, less than 95% were seen once. Deletions cut 1 base from V and 0 bases from J, with 16 bases between. CDR3 length equals 17 residues. Germline V gene data show CDR1 as SGDLS and CDR2 as YYNGEE. The sequencing sample was made of peripheral blood. The chain couples TRBV9 to TRBJ1-1, with TRBD1 as a possible D gene (5 bases). This clonotype was obtained from a human donor with active COVID-19. The donor label of this sample is uncertain. The CDR3: CASSVWDSPNLNTEAFF. DNA for the CDR3: TGTGCCAGCAGCGTATGGGACTCACCAAACCTGAACACTGAAGCTTTCTTT.